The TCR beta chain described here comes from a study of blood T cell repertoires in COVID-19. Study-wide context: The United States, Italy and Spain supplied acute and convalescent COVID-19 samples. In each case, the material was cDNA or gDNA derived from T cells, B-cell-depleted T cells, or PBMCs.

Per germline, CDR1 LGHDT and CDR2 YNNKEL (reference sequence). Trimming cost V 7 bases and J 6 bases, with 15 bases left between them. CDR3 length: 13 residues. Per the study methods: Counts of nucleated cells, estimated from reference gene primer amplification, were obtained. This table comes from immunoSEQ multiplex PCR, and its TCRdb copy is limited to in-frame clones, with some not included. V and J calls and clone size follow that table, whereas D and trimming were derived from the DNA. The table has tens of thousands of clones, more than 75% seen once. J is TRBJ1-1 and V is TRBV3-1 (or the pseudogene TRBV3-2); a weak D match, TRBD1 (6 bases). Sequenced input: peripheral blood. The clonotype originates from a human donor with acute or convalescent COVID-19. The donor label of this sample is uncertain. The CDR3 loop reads CASTSGQSAEAFF. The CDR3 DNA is TGTGCCAGCACCTCTGGACAGTCCGCTGAAGCTTTCTTT.